The 16 T cell receptor beta chains given below trace back to one sample, sequenced in a study of T cell responses to AZD1222 COVID-19 vaccine. The protocol was immunoSEQ multiplex PCR, while the TCRdb copy is restricted to in-frame clones and leaves out a portion. The data contain approximately 99,000 clones, roughly 92% of them singletons. Sequencing used peripheral blood, obtained 28 days after the second AZD1222 dose. The receptors were sampled from an adult who received the AZD1222 COVID-19 vaccine.

The V call is TRBV5-1, the J call TRBJ2-2; 11 bases fit TRBD2. The CDR3 has 15 residues. The ends lost 2 bases at V and 6 bases at J; junction bases unmatched: 3. The germline CDR1 and CDR2 sequences are SGHRS and YFSETQ. The CDR3 spells CASSFSLAGAGELFF. CDR3 DNA: TGCGCCAGCAGCTTTTCACTAGCGGGAGCCGGGGAGCTGTTTTTT.

The V call is TRBV4-1, the J call TRBJ1-2; 9 positions match TRBD1. The CDR3 extends over 18 amino acids. Germline loops: CDR1 MGHRA, CDR2 YSYEKL. V lost 0 bases to trimming and J lost 7 bases; unmatched junction nucleotides: 15. CDR3 residues: CASSQDRTGAIQRSGYTF. CDR3 bases: TGCGCCAGCAGCCAAGATCGGACAGGGGCCATACAGAGGAGTGGCTACACCTTC.

The CDR3 DNA follows: TGTGCCAGCAGTTTAGTGGGACAGGGGTTCGGCCTCTACGAGCAGTACTTC. Translation gives CASSLVGQGFGLYEQYF. The V gene is TRBV28, the J gene TRBJ2-7, with 10 bases fitting TRBD1. Looked up from germline, CDR1 is MDHEN and CDR2 is SYDVKM. With V trimmed by 2 bases and J by 3 bases, 10 bases remained unmatched. The CDR3 contains 17 residues.

The V gene is TRBV27, the J gene TRBJ2-1, with TRBD2 matching 13 bases. CDR1 MNHEY and CDR2 SMNVEV come from the germline V gene (reference sequence). The V segment lost 4 bases and the J segment 7 bases; nucleotides outside the gene matches: 10. The CDR3 is 17 amino acids. The CDR3 DNA reads as TGTGCCAGCAGTTCCCTCTCACTAGCGGGAGGGCCAAATGAGCAGTTCTTC. Protein sequence: CASSSLSLAGGPNEQFF.

The rearrangement uses TRBV7-9 and TRBJ2-1; 12 bases line up with TRBD2. V lost 5 bases to trimming and J lost 3 bases; unmatched junction nucleotides: 2. There are 15 residues in the CDR3. The V gene's germline CDR1 is SEHNR and CDR2 FQNEAQ (reference sequence). The CDR3 reads CASSALAGGYNEQFF. The CDR3 DNA follows: TGTGCCAGCAGCGCACTAGCGGGAGGCTACAATGAGCAGTTCTTC.

The chain employs TRBV7-9 and TRBJ2-7, with 9 nucleotides matching TRBD1. CDR3 length equals 16 residues. Germline CDR1 and CDR2: SEHNR and FQNEAQ (reference sequence). With 7 bases clipped from V and 0 bases from J, the junction kept 10 bases outside the gene matches. Here the CDR3 reads CASTDPLTGGSYEQYF. Written as DNA, the CDR3 is TGTGCCAGCACCGATCCCTTGACAGGGGGCTCCTACGAGCAGTACTTC.

This sequence joins TRBV4-1 and TRBJ2-1; 9 bases fit TRBD2. Per the germline V gene, CDR1 is MGHRA and CDR2 is YSYEKL. With 2 bases clipped from V and 0 bases from J, the junction kept 5 bases outside the gene matches. This CDR3 has 17 residues. CDR3 DNA: TGCGCCAGCAGCCAACGACTAGCGGTCAGCTCCTACAATGAGCAGTTCTTC. This translates into CASSQRLAVSSYNEQFF.

V usage is TRBV23-1 and J usage is TRBJ2-1; the match to TRBD2 covers 9 bases. TRBV23-1 falls under the ORF class, with uncertain function. The CDR3 length is 14 residues. After removal of 7 bases from V and 5 bases from J, the junction contained 6 bases not matched to a gene. The DNA for the CDR3 is TGCGCCAGCATTGTAGCGGGAGATCACAATGAGCAGTTCTTC. Protein product: CASIVAGDHNEQFF.

The table lists this clone with a count of one. The sample contains more than one DNA sequence encoding this CDR3. The chain carries TRBV9 and TRBJ2-5; possibly TRBD1 for D (6 bases). CDR1 SGDLS and CDR2 YYNGEE come from the germline V gene. The CDR3 loop spans 13 amino acids. The V end lost 0 bases, the J end lost 3 bases, and 6 bases lay between the germline ends. The CDR3 region has the DNA TGTGCCAGCAGCGTAGACAGGGAAGAGACCCAGTACTTC. Encoded protein: CASSVDREETQYF.

This clone appeared once. The J gene is TRBJ2-3, the V gene TRBV3-1 (or the pseudogene TRBV3-2), with 7 positions matching TRBD2. The CDR3 loop spans 14 amino acids. The germline CDR1 and CDR2 sequences are LGHDT and YNNKEL (reference sequence). V shed 3 bases, J shed 6 bases, and the junction held 6 bases outside the gene matches. Here the CDR3 reads CASSQGGITDTQYF. The CDR3 nucleotides read TGTGCCAGCAGCCAGGGGGGGATAACCGATACGCAGTATTTT.

The chain recombines TRBV30 with TRBJ1-5, with 8 bases that match TRBD1. In germline, CDR1 is GTSNPN, CDR2 SVGIG (reference sequence). The CDR3 totals 14 residues. The J segment lost 9 bases and the V segment lost 4 bases, leaving 11 bases of the junction unmatched. The CDR3 spells CAWTLQGGSGPQHF. CDR3 nucleotide sequence: TGTGCCTGGACCTTACAGGGGGGGTCCGGGCCCCAGCATTTT.

The chain carries TRBV28 and TRBJ1-4; possibly TRBD1 for D (5 bases). Germline V CDR1 and CDR2: MDHEN, SYDVKM. V lost 10 bases and J lost 8, with 20 bases in between. There are 14 residues in the CDR3. CDR3 coding DNA: TGTGCCATCAGCGGGGGAGGGAAAGAAGAAAAACTGTTTTTT. Its translation is CAISGGGKEEKLFF.

This clone was seen a single time. The chain uses TRBV7-8 and TRBJ2-2, with 11 bases that match TRBD2. V lost 2 bases to trimming and J lost 1 base; unmatched junction nucleotides: 6. The CDR3 extends over 18 amino acids. CDR1 SGHVS and CDR2 FQNEAQ come from the germline V gene. Here the CDR3 DNA reads TGTGCCAGCAGCTTAAGGTCTGGACTAGCGGGGAACACCGGGGAGCTGTTTTTT. Protein: CASSLRSGLAGNTGELFF. The full variable domain, rest sourced from reference TRBV7-8 and TRBJ2-2, is GAGVSQSPRYKVAKRGQDVALRCDPISGHVSLFWYQQALGQGPEFLTYFQNEAQLDKSGLPSDRFFAERPEGSVSTLKIQRTQQEDSAVYLCASSLRSGLAGNTGELFFGEGSRLTVL.

The CDR3 loop is CASSPVKGIYGYTF. The CDR3 DNA reads TGTGCCAGCAGTCCGGTGAAGGGAATCTATGGCTACACCTTC. The rearrangement joins TRBV28 to TRBJ1-2; D is unresolved. The V gene lost 5 bases and the J gene lost 4 bases, with 14 bases spanning the gap. The CDR3 runs to 14 residues. Per germline, CDR1 MDHEN and CDR2 SYDVKM.

The V and J genes are TRBV5-5 and TRBJ2-5; TRBD2 matches at 10 bases. The CDR3 runs 14 residues. The germline V gene encodes CDR1 SGHKS and CDR2 YYEKEE (reference sequence). V dropped 4 bases and J dropped 3; count of bases not matched to a gene: 3. Here the CDR3 DNA reads TGTGCCAGCAGCAGGACTAGCGGAAAAGAGACCCAGTACTTC. Translating it yields CASSRTSGKETQYF.

V is TRBV10-3 and J is TRBJ2-1, with 15 bases aligning to TRBD2. V was pared by 6 bases and J by 5 bases, with 5 bases of the junction left unmatched. The CDR3 length is 16 residues. Germline loops: CDR1 ENHRY, CDR2 SYGVKD. CDR3 in DNA: TGTGCCATCAGGGATGGGACTAGCGGGAGGAACAATGAGCAGTTCTTC. Its translation is CAIRDGTSGRNNEQFF.